The 32 T cell receptor beta chains below all came from one sample that was sequenced in a study of T cell repertoires in cytomegalovirus infection. Antigens of these TCRs are unknown. TCRdb analysed the reads with MiXCR anew, one entry per CDR3 protein. The sample has about a million distinct CDR3 sequences, around a third seen once. Sample: cultured CD8+ T cells from PBMCs, taken from culture after CMV antigen stimulation. The receptors derive from a human donor in good health (CMV status not recorded). Some clones in this sample may be carry-over from other donors' samples.

This clonotype has only one observation. V and J are TRBV5-4 and TRBJ1-2; 11 bases align to TRBD1. The CDR3 extends over 15 amino acids. In germline, CDR1 is SGHNT, CDR2 YYREEE (reference sequence). Unmatched junction bases numbered 4, after V lost 4 bases and J lost 2 bases. The CDR3 spells CASSEDRGHNYGYTF. In DNA form, the CDR3 reads TGTGCCAGCAGCGAGGACAGGGGGCACAACTATGGCTACACCTTC.

The rearrangement uses TRBV5-6 and TRBJ1-1; 9 nucleotides align to TRBD1. This CDR3 is 16 amino acids long. Germline assignment: CDR1 SGHDT and CDR2 YYEEEE. V shed 5 bases and J 3 bases; nucleotides not matched to a gene: 11. CDR3 nucleotide sequence: TGTGCCAGCAGGGGGAAGACAGGGGGGAGGGACACTGAAGCTTTCTTT. This translates into CASRGKTGGRDTEAFF.

This clonotype was seen more than once but under ten times. CDR3 coding DNA: TGTGCCAGCAGTCAACGACCGCGGACAGGGGATGAGACCCAGTACTTC. Amino acids: CASSQRPRTGDETQYF. The J gene is TRBJ2-5, the V gene TRBV27; 9 nucleotides agree with TRBD1. J was trimmed by 5 bases and V by 5 bases; bases with no gene match: 12. This CDR3 has 16 residues. Germline values: CDR1 MNHEY, CDR2 SMNVEV (reference sequence).

The genes are TRBV7-6 and TRBJ1-4, with a weak D call TRBD1 (6 bases). This CDR3 region has 15 residues. The V end was cut by 1 base, the J end by 10 bases, with 16 bases between. Per germline, CDR1 SGHVS and CDR2 FNYEAQ. DNA of the CDR3: TGTGCCAGCAGCTTAGGAGGGGGGGACCGAGGAAAACTGTTTTTT. It yields the protein CASSLGGGDRGKLFF.

This clonotype was recorded at least ten times. The rearrangement uses TRBV12-3 or TRBV12-4 and TRBJ2-7, with 7 bases lining up with TRBD1. Trimming cost V 6 bases and J 4 bases; bases outside gene matches: 12. The CDR3 has 15 residues. The CDR3 nucleotides read TGTGCCAGCAGCCTCCGACAGGGAACTTGGTACGAGCAGTACTTC. This gives the protein CASSLRQGTWYEQYF.

The CDR3 loop reads CSAYGLTGSYEQYV. The DNA of the CDR3 is TGCAGTGCTTACGGACTTACGGGCTCCTACGAGCAGTACGTC. The chain joins TRBV20-1 to TRBJ2-7, with a weak D call TRBD2 (5 bases). Germline-derived CDR1 and CDR2 are DFQATT and SNEGSKA (reference sequence). This CDR3 has 14 residues. Trimming stripped 5 bases from V and 0 bases from J, with 14 bases between.

Many counts were recorded for this clonotype. The V and J genes are TRBV12-3 or TRBV12-4 and TRBJ2-3, with 8 bases that match TRBD1. V shed 5 bases and J 8 bases; nucleotides not matched to a gene: 12. The CDR3 is 15 amino acids. The CDR3 DNA reads TGTGCCAGCAGTCCCGCCCAGGGGGCGCTTAGTACGCAGTATTTT. Translated, it gives CASSPAQGALSTQYF.

In DNA form, the CDR3 reads TGTGCCAGCAGTTACGAGGCCGGAGAGACCCAGTACTTC. It yields the protein CASSYEAGETQYF. The chain recombines TRBV6-5 with TRBJ2-5; unclear D gene. The germline V and J ends were trimmed by 2 bases and 4 bases, with 8 bases remaining between them. CDR3 length: 13 residues. The V gene's germline CDR1 is MNHEY and CDR2 SVGAGI.

In DNA, the CDR3 is TGCGCCAGCAGCCAGGGGCCCGGGGGCGGTCAGCCCCAGCATTTT. Protein product: CASSQGPGGGQPQHF. The chain couples TRBV4-1 to TRBJ1-5, with a tentative D call TRBD1 (6 bases). Per the germline V gene, CDR1 is MGHRA and CDR2 is YSYEKL. The V gene lost 3 bases and the J gene lost 6 bases, with 15 bases spanning the gap. The CDR3 is made up of 15 amino acids.

The chain carries TRBV19 and TRBJ2-7, with a possible D match to TRBD2 (5 bases). Trimming took off 5 bases at V and 3 bases at J, with 8 bases between the two ends. Germline CDR1 LNHDA, CDR2 SQIVND (reference sequence). CDR3 length: 12 amino acids. Written as DNA, the CDR3 is TGTGCCAGTAGTTATCGGGACTACGAGCAGTACTTC. This encodes CASSYRDYEQYF.

The chain recombines TRBV5-1 with TRBJ1-3; tentatively, D is TRBD1 (5 bases). This CDR3 spans 17 amino acids. Germline V gene sequence: CDR1 SGHRS, CDR2 YFSETQ. Trimming pared 0 bases from V and 3 bases from J, leaving 16 bases between. The CDR3 sequence is CASSLGWDSAGGNTIYF. CDR3 coding DNA: TGCGCCAGCAGCTTGGGTTGGGACTCGGCAGGTGGAAACACCATATATTTT.

This clonotype was seen many times. The chain combines TRBV9 with TRBJ2-1; D may be TRBD1 or TRBD2 (6 bases each). CDR1 is SGDLS, CDR2 YYNGEE, per germline. Between the trimmed V and J ends, which lost 1 base and 10 bases, there was a span of 21 bases. The CDR3 is made up of 16 amino acids. CDR3 sequence (DNA): TGTGCCAGCAGCGTATCTAAGGGGGGACCGACCTTGGAGCAGTTCTTC. Encoded protein: CASSVSKGGPTLEQFF. The entire variable domain, with the rest obtained from reference TRBV9 and TRBJ2-1, is as follows: DSGVTQTPKHLITATGQRVTLRCSPRSGDLSVYWYQQSLDQGLQFLIQYYNGEERAKGNILERFSAQQFPDLHSELNLSSLELGDSALYFCASSVSKGGPTLEQFFGPGTRLTVL.

J is TRBJ2-3 and V is TRBV4-1; 9 nucleotides match TRBD2. This CDR3 spans 15 amino acids. The ends lost 1 base at V and 4 bases at J; junction bases unmatched: 3. Per germline, CDR1 MGHRA and CDR2 YSYEKL. The CDR3 coding sequence is TGCGCCAGCAGCCAAGCTAGCGGGGTTGCAGATACGCAGTATTTT. It is translated as CASSQASGVADTQYF.

Points on this clonotype: This may arise from a read error, as a much more abundant clone is one base away. The chain links TRBV7-8 to TRBJ1-4; maybe TRBD1 (5 bases). Per the germline V gene, CDR1 is SGHVS and CDR2 is FQNEAQ. The CDR3 is 17 residues long. The DNA for the CDR3 is TGTGTCAGCAGCTTAGAGCGGAGAGGACATATAAATGAAAAACTGTTTTTT. It specifies CVSSLERRGHINEKLFF.

This clonotype was picked up many times. The V call is TRBV9, the J call TRBJ2-7; a possible D gene is TRBD2 (6 bases). Trimming took off 3 bases at V and 7 bases at J, with 14 bases between the two ends. The CDR3 has 13 residues. Germline values: CDR1 SGDLS, CDR2 YYNGEE. The CDR3 DNA sequence: TGTGCCAGCAGCGCCGGGACGGCGGGGGAGCAGTACGTC. Protein sequence: CASSAGTAGEQYV.

The chain joins TRBV10-1 to TRBJ2-1; no reliable D call. Trimming took off 5 bases at V and 6 bases at J, with 8 bases between the two ends. The CDR3 consists of 12 residues. Germline V gene lookup returns CDR1 WNHNN and CDR2 SYGVQD (reference sequence). The CDR3 sequence: CASSWAANEQFF. As DNA, the CDR3 is TGCGCCAGCAGTTGGGCGGCCAATGAGCAGTTCTTC.

This clonotype was observed a few times. The genes are TRBV7-6 and TRBJ2-1, with D possibly TRBD1 on 5 matching bases. Trimming removed 3 bases at V and 3 bases at J, with 15 bases between. Germline CDR1 is SGHVS and CDR2 is FNYEAQ. The CDR3 is 16 amino acids. The CDR3 region has the DNA TGTGCCAGCAGCTTTATCCAGGGTGGGATCTACAATGAGCAGTTCTTC. Encoded protein: CASSFIQGGIYNEQFF.

The chain recombines TRBV12-5 with TRBJ2-7; unclear D gene. The V end was cut by 3 bases, the J end by 1 base, with 10 bases between. Germline V gene data show CDR1 as LGHNT and CDR2 as FRNRAP. The CDR3 covers 14 residues. CDR3 sequence reads: CASGFLTRSYEQYV. For the CDR3, the DNA is TGTGCTAGTGGTTTCCTAACCCGGTCCTACGAGCAGTACGTC.

This clonotype was counted only a few times. The chain combines TRBV10-3 with TRBJ2-7; D may match TRBD1 or TRBD2 (6 bases each). The CDR3 loop spans 16 amino acids. Germline lookup yields CDR1 ENHRY and CDR2 SYGVKD. Trimming removed 7 bases at V and 3 bases at J, with 22 bases between. The CDR3 DNA reads as TGTGCCATCACCTCAATACGCACCGGGGGCGGCTACGAGCAGTACTTC. This gives the protein CAITSIRTGGGYEQYF.

The genes are TRBV4-1 and TRBJ1-1; D call uncertain. With 6 bases removed from V and 7 bases from J, the gap between germline ends came to 15 bases. The CDR3 sequence is 13 residues long. Germline V gene lookup returns CDR1 MGHRA and CDR2 YSYEKL. This chain's CDR3 is CASSAVDRLEAFF. The CDR3 nucleotides read TGCGCCAGCAGTGCGGTGGATCGACTTGAAGCTTTCTTT.

This clonotype was recorded a few times. The rearrangement uses TRBV7-6 and TRBJ1-1; 7 nucleotides align to TRBD1. From germline, CDR1 is SGHVS and CDR2 FNYEAQ. The J segment lost 5 bases and the V segment lost 5 bases, leaving 11 bases of the junction unmatched. The CDR3 is 15 amino acids. The CDR3 bases are TGTGCCAGCAGCGGACACAGGGGTGTAGGGACTGAAGCTTTCTTT. Its translation is CASSGHRGVGTEAFF. Filled out from reference TRBV7-6 and TRBJ1-1, the complete variable domain reads GAGVSQSPRYKVTKRGQDVALRCDPISGHVSLYWYRQALGQGPEFLTYFNYEAQQDKSGLPNDRFSAERPEGSISTLTIQRTEQRDSAMYRCASSGHRGVGTEAFFGQGTRLTVV.

The CDR3 loop reads CASSLEGGQLNYGYTF. DNA for the CDR3: TGTGCCAGCAGCTTAGAAGGGGGACAGCTAAACTATGGCTACACCTTC. This sequence joins TRBV7-8 and TRBJ1-2, with 7 nucleotides matching TRBD1. J was trimmed by 2 bases and V by 1 base; bases with no gene match: 7. The length of the CDR3 is 16 residues. The germline V gene encodes CDR1 SGHVS and CDR2 FQNEAQ.

This chain connects TRBV6-5 to TRBJ2-1; D is ambiguous. V lost 2 bases to trimming and J lost 0 bases, with 8 bases between them. Germline V gene data show CDR1 as MNHEY and CDR2 as SVGAGI. The CDR3 is 15 amino acids. The CDR3 sequence: CASSYDVSSYNEQFF. Written as DNA, the CDR3 is TGTGCCAGCAGTTACGACGTGAGCTCCTACAATGAGCAGTTCTTC.

V is TRBV5-1 and J is TRBJ2-3; 7 bases line up with TRBD2. CDR3 length: 16 amino acids. Germline-derived CDR1 and CDR2 are SGHRS and YFSETQ. The V and J ends lost 4 bases and 2 bases, in that order; junction bases with no gene match: 10. The CDR3 protein is CASSPWEGTDTDTQYF. The CDR3 nucleotides read TGCGCCAGCAGCCCCTGGGAGGGGACCGACACAGATACGCAGTATTTT.

This clonotype occurred a few times. The rearrangement uses TRBV20-1 and TRBJ2-2, with D tentatively TRBD1 or TRBD2 (5 bases each). Trimming left V 0 bases short and J 3 bases short, with 11 bases between. The CDR3 runs to 15 residues. Germline-derived CDR1 and CDR2 are DFQATT and SNEGSKA (reference sequence). CDR3 residues: CSARDSQGHTGELFF. In DNA form, the CDR3 reads TGCAGTGCTAGAGATTCGCAGGGACACACCGGGGAGCTGTTTTTT.

The rearrangement links TRBV4-1 to TRBJ2-7; TRBD1 matches at 9 bases. Per the germline V gene, CDR1 is MGHRA and CDR2 is YSYEKL. The V gene end was trimmed by 0 bases and the J gene end by 3 bases; junction bases not matched to a gene: 6. This CDR3 is 16 amino acids long. The CDR3 region is CASSQDWTGAYYEQYF. CDR3 coding DNA: TGCGCCAGCAGCCAAGATTGGACAGGGGCCTACTACGAGCAGTACTTC.

The chain links TRBV27 to TRBJ2-2; 10 bases map to TRBD2. The CDR3 sequence is 16 residues long. The germline CDR1 and CDR2 sequences are MNHEY and SMNVEV (reference sequence). After removal of 2 bases from V and 7 bases from J, the junction contained 7 bases not matched to a gene. The CDR3: CASSLTAGGPSGELFF. The CDR3, as DNA: TGTGCCAGCAGTTTAACAGCGGGGGGGCCTAGCGGGGAGCTGTTTTTT.

This clonotype was counted a few times. The chain recombines TRBV4-1 with TRBJ2-3, with D unresolved. Trimming took 3 bases from V and 0 from J, leaving 10 bases between them. Germline V gives CDR1 MGHRA, CDR2 YSYEKL. The CDR3 length is 15 residues. DNA of the CDR3: TGCGCCAGCAGCCAGGAGCAGACTAGCACAGATACGCAGTATTTT. It is translated as CASSQEQTSTDTQYF.

About this clonotype itself: A junction end diverges from the germline sequence, so it may reflect a read error. This chain connects TRBV28 to TRBJ2-1; D perhaps matches TRBD1 (5 bases). The CDR3 length is 16 residues. The germline V gene encodes CDR1 MDHEN and CDR2 SYDVKM. As DNA, the CDR3 is TGTGTCAGCAGTTTGCCCCCCCAGGGATCCTACAATGAGCAGTTCTTC. Encoded protein: CVSSLPPQGSYNEQFF.

The rearrangement links TRBV12-3 or TRBV12-4 to TRBJ2-5; 7 bases fit TRBD1. J lost 5 bases, V lost 8 bases, and 17 bases had no gene match. The CDR3 sequence is 16 residues long. In DNA, the CDR3 is TGTGCCAGCGGGCCGACGGGGACAGCTTTTTTTGAGACCCAGTACTTC. It is translated as CASGPTGTAFFETQYF.

Turning to this clonotype: Its ends do not fully match the called genes, so a read error is possible. The chain uses TRBV4-1 and TRBJ2-7; no firm D call. The germline CDR1 and CDR2 sequences are MGHRA and YSYEKL. This CDR3 comprises 13 residues. CDR3: CASSYGPSELRHF. CDR3 sequence (DNA): TGTGCCAGCAGCTATGGGCCCAGTGAGCTTAGGCACTTC.

The J gene is TRBJ1-1, the V gene TRBV4-1; the match to TRBD1 covers 7 bases. The junction had 5 bases not matched to a gene; V was cut back by 0 bases and J by 4 bases. In germline, CDR1 is MGHRA, CDR2 YSYEKL. The length of the CDR3 is 15 residues. Written as DNA, the CDR3 is TGCGCCAGCAGCCAAGATCAGGGGGGTGGCACTGAAGCTTTCTTT. This translates into CASSQDQGGGTEAFF.